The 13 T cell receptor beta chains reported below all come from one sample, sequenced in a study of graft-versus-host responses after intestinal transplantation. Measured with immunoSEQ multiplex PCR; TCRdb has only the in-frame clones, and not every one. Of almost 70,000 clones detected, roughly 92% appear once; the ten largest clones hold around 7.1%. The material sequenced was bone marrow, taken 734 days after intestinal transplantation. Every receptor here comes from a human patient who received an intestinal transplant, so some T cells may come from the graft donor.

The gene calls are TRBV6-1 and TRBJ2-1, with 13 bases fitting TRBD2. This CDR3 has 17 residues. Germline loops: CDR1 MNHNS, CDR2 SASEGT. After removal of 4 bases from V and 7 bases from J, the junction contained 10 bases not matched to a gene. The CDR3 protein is CASSVTSGGAGGNEQFF. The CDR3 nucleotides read TGTGCCAGCAGTGTTACTAGCGGGGGGGCAGGAGGTAATGAGCAGTTCTTC.

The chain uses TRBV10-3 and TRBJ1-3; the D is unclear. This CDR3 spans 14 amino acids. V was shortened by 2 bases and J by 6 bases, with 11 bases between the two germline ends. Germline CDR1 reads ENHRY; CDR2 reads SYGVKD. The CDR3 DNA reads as TGTGCCATCAGTGAGACAGACTCGGAAAACACCATATATTTT. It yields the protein CAISETDSENTIYF.

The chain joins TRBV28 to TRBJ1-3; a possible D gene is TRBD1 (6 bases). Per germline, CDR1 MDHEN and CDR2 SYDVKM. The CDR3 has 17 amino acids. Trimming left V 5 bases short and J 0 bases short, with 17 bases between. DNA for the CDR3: TGTGCCAGCAGTCCCTTTCTTACAGGGCCCTCTGGAAACACCATATATTTT. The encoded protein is CASSPFLTGPSGNTIYF.

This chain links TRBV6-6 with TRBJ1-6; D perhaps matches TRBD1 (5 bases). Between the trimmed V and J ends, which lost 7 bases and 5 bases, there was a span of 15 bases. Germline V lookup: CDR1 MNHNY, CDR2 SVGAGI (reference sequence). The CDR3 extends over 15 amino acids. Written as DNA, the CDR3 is TGTGCCAGCACCAATAGGGGACGGCATAATTCACCCCTCCACTTT. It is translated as CASTNRGRHNSPLHF.

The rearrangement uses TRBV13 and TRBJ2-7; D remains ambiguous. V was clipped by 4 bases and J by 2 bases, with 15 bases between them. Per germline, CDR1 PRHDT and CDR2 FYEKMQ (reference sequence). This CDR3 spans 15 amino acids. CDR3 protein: CASSSTGLGAYEQYF. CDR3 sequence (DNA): TGTGCCAGCAGCTCTACGGGCCTTGGGGCCTACGAGCAGTACTTC. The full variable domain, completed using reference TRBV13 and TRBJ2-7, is AAGVIQSPRHLIKEKRETATLKCYPIPRHDTVYWYQQGPGQDPQFLISFYEKMQSDKGSIPDRFSAQQFSDYHSELNMSSLELGDSALYFCASSSTGLGAYEQYFGPGTRLTVT.

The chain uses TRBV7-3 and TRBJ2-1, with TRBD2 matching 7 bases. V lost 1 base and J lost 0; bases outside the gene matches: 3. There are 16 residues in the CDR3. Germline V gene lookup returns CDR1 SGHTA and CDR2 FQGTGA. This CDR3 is CASSLMGGSSYNEQFF. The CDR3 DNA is TGTGCCAGCAGCTTAATGGGCGGGAGCTCCTACAATGAGCAGTTCTTC.

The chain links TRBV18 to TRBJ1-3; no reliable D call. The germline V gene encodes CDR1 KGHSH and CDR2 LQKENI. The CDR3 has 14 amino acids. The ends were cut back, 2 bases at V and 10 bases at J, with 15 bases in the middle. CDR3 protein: CASSPEVDEGTIYF. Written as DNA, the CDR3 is TGTGCCAGCTCACCAGAGGTTGACGAAGGGACCATATATTTT.

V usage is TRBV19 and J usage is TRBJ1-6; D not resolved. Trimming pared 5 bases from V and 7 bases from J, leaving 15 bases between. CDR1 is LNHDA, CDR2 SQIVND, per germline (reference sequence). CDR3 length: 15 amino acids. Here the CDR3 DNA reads TGTGCCAGTAGTTTCGCCCGGGGAGGAAATTCACCCCTCCACTTT. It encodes CASSFARGGNSPLHF. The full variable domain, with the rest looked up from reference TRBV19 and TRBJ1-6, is DGGITQSPKYLFRKEGQNVTLSCEQNLNHDAMYWYRQDPGQGLRLIYYSQIVNDFQKGDIAEGYSVSREKKESFPLTVTSAQKNPTAFYLCASSFARGGNSPLHFGNGTRLTVT.

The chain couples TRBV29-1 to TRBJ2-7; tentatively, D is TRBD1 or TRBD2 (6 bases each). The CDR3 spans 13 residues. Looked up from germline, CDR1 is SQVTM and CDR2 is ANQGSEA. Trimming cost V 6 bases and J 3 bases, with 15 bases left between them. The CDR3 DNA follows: TGCAGCGTCTATGCAGGGGAGGTCTACGAGCAGTACTTC. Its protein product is CSVYAGEVYEQYF.

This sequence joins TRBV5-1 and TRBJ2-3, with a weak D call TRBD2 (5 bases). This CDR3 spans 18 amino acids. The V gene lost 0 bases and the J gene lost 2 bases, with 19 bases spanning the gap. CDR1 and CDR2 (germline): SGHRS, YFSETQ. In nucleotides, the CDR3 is TGCGCCAGCAGCTTGGGTCCAGGCTTACACGGGGTCACAGATACGCAGTATTTT. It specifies CASSLGPGLHGVTDTQYF.

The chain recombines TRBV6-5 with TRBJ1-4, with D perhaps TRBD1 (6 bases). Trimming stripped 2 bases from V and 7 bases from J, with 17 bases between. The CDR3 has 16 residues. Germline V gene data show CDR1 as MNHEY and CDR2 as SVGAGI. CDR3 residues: CASSYGPGGLVEKLFF. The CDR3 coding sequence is TGTGCCAGCAGTTACGGCCCCGGGGGGCTGGTTGAAAAACTGTTTTTT.

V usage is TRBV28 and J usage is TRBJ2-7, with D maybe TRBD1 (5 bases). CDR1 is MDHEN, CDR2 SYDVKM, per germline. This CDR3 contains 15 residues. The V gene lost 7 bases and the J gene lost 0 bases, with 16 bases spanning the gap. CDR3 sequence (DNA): TGTGCCAGCACCTTAACAGGTTGGGGCTCCTACGAGCAGTACTTC. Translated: CASTLTGWGSYEQYF.

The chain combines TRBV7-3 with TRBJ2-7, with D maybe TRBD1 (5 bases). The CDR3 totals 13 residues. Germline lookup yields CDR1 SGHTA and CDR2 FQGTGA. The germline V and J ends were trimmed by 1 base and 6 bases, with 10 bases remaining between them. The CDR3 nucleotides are TGTGCCAGCAGCTTAAATCCCGACAGCGAGCAGTACTTC. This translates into CASSLNPDSEQYF.